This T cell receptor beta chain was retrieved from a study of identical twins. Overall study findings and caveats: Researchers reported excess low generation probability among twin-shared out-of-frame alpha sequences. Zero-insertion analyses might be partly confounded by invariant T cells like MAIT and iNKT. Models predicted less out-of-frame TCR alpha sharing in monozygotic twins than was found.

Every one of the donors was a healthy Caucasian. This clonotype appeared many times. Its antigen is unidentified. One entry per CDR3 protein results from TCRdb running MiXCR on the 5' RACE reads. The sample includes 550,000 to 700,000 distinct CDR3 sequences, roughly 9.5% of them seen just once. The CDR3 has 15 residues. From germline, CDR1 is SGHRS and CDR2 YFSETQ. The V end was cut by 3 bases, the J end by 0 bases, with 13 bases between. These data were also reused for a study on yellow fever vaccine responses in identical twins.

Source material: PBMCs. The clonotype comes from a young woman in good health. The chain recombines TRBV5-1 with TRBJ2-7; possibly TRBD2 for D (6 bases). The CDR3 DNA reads TGCGCCAGCAGCTACCTCGGGGGTGGCTCCTACGAGCAGTACTTC. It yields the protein CASSYLGGGSYEQYF.